The rows below give T cell receptor beta chains drawn from one sample of a study of blood T cell repertoires in COVID-19. Using immunoSEQ multiplex PCR, the repertoire was profiled, and TCRdb retains in-frame clones only, with some absent. This table has 150,000 to 200,000 clones, about 88% appearing once. Source material: PBMCs or T cells enriched from blood (not recorded which). Receptors were obtained from a woman under 30 who had recovered from COVID-19. The CDR3 runs from the conserved cysteine through the conserved F or W. D genes are given only for firm matches. Only part of the rows carry a size: once, few, many, or a class if the clone is expanded.

v_gene	j_gene	abundance	d_gene	CDR3nt	CDR3aa
TRBV11-1	TRBJ1-4	.	TRBD1	TGTGCCAGCAGCTCCGACAGGGATAATGAAAAACTGTTTTTT	CASSSDRDNEKLFF
TRBV7-8	TRBJ2-1	.	TRBD2	TGTGCCAGCAGCGCCAAGCGGGAGCTCAATGAGCAGTTCTTC	CASSAKRELNEQFF
TRBV27	TRBJ2-7	.	.	TGTGCCAGCAGTCAGCCGGGACTGGTTTACGAGCAGTACTTC	CASSQPGLVYEQYF
TRBV27	TRBJ1-2	.	.	TGTGCCAGCGGTGAATGGGTCCCTGGGCATGGCTACACCTTC	CASGEWVPGHGYTF
TRBV7-9	TRBJ1-2	.	.	TGTGCCAGCAGCTTACGGGGGGCTGGGTATGGCTACACCTTC	CASSLRGAGYGYTF
TRBV6-5	TRBJ2-7	.	.	TGTGCCAGCAGGGTGGGACTGACGAACTACGAGCAGTACTTC	CASRVGLTNYEQYF
TRBV15	TRBJ1-2	.	.	TGTGCCACCAGCAGGTTACGTTCTGGGGGGATCTATGGCTACACCTTC	CATSRLRSGGIYGYTF
TRBV6-2/TRBV6-3	TRBJ2-7	.	TRBD2	TGTGCCAGCAGTGGCTTTTTGAGGCCTAGCGGAATAGGCGAGCAGTACTTC	CASSGFLRPSGIGEQYF
TRBV4-1	TRBJ2-1	.	TRBD2	TGCGCCAGCAGCCAACGTGGACTAGCGGGAGAACAGAATGAGCAGTTCTTC	CASSQRGLAGEQNEQFF
TRBV7-2	TRBJ1-2	.	.	TGTGCCAGCAGCTTAGCGGGCGGGTATGGCTACACCTTC	CASSLAGGYGYTF
TRBV23-1	TRBJ1-2	.	TRBD1	TGCGCCAGCATCTTGGGCGACAGGGGGCTTTACTCAGGATCGACGGATGGCTACACCTTC	CASILGDRGLYSGSTDGYTF
TRBV5-1	TRBJ2-2	.	.	TGCGCCAGCAGCCCCCCTCGGGGGAACACCGGGGAGCTGTTTTTT	CASSPPRGNTGELFF
TRBV5-4	TRBJ2-3	.	TRBD2	TGTGCCAGCAGCTTGAGAACTAGCGGGAGCTCAGATACGCAGTATTTT	CASSLRTSGSSDTQYF
TRBV13	TRBJ1-1	.	.	TGTGCCAGCAGCTTTTCTTCAGTCGGGGTCGAAGCTTTCTTT	CASSFSSVGVEAFF
TRBV11-2	TRBJ2-1	.	.	TGTGCCAGCAGCGCCACAGGGTTCCCCTACAATGAGCAGTTCTTC	CASSATGFPYNEQFF
TRBV9	TRBJ2-2	.	TRBD2	TGTGCCAGCACCCCTTGGGGGACTACGAACACCGGGGAGCTGTTTTTT	CASTPWGTTNTGELFF
TRBV25-1	TRBJ2-3	.	.	TGTGCCAGCAGTGAATTTAGGGGGAGCACAGATACGCAGTATTTT	CASSEFRGSTDTQYF
TRBV11-2	TRBJ2-7	.	.	TGTGCCAGCAGCCGAATAGAGACAGAGTCCTACGAGCAGTACTTC	CASSRIETESYEQYF
TRBV20-1	TRBJ2-7	.	.	TGCAGTGCTAGGAGTTTCCTCGAGCAGTACTTC	CSARSFLEQYF
TRBV7-9	TRBJ2-1	once	.	TGTGCCAGCGAGGCAGTAGCTGAGCAGTTCTTC	CASEAVAEQFF
TRBV5-5	TRBJ2-7	.	TRBD2	TGTGCCAGCAGCTCTCAGCGGGAGGGAGGCTACGAGCAGTACTTC	CASSSQREGGYEQYF
TRBV24-1	TRBJ1-5	.	.	TGTGCCACCAGTGATTTTCTCGCGGTAACGCGGCAGCCCCAGCATTTT	CATSDFLAVTRQPQHF
TRBV10-2	TRBJ2-7	.	.	TGCGCCAGCACCCAAGTGGTCAGACTAGATCGTGGACACGAGCAGTACTTC	CASTQVVRLDRGHEQYF
TRBV28	TRBJ2-5	.	TRBD2	TGTGCCAGCAGTCCGGCGGGGGGTCAAGAGACCCAGTACTTC	CASSPAGGQETQYF
TRBV10-3	TRBJ2-2	.	.	TGTGCCATCAGGCCGGGACTCAACACCGGGGAGCTGTTTTTT	CAIRPGLNTGELFF